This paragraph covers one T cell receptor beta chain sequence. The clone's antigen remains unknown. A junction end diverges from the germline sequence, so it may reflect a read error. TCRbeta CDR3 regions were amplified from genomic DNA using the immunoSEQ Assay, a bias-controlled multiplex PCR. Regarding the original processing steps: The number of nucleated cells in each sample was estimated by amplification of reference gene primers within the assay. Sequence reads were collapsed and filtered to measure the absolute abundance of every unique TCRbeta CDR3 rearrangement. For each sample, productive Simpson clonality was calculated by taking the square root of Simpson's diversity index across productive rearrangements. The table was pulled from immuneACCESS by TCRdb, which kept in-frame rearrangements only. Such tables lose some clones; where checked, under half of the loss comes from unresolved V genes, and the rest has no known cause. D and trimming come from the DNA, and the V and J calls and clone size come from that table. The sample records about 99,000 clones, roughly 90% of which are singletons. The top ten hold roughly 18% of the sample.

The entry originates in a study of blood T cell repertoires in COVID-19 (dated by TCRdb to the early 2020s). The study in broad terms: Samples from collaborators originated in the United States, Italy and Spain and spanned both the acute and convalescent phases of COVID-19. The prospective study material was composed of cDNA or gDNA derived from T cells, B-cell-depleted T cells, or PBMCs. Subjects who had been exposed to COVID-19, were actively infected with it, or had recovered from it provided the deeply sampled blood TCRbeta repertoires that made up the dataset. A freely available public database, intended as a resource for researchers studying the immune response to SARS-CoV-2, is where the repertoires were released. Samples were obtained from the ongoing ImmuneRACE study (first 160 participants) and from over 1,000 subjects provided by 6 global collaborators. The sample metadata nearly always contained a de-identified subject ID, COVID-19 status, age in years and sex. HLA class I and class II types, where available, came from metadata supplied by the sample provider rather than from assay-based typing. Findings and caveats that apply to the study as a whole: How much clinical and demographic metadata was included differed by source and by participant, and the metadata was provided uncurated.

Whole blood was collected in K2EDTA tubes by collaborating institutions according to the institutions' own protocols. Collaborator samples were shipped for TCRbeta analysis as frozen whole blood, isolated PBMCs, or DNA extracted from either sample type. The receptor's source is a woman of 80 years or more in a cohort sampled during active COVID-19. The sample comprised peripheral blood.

The CDR3 is CASSLDTSTGELFF. The sequenced DNA is TGTGCTAGCAGCTTAGACACCTCCACCGGGGAGCTGTTTTTT. The sequence is built from TRBV7-7 and TRBJ2-2; the D gene identity is not certain. In the germline V gene (reference sequence), CDR1 corresponds to SSHAT and CDR2 to FNYEAQ. The CDR3 measures 14 amino acids from cysteine to phenylalanine. The retained sequence is limited to the CDR3, 42 bases, with the frame set at the first base.